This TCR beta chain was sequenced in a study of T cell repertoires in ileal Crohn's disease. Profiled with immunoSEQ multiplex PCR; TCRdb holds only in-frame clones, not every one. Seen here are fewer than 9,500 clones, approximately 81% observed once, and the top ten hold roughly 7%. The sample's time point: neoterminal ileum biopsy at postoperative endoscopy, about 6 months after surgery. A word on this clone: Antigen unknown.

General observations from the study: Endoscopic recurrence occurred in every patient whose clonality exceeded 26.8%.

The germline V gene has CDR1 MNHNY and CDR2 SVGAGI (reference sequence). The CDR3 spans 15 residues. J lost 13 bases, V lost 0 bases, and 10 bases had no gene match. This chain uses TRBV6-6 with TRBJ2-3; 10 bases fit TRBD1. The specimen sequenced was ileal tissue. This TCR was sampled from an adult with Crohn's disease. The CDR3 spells CASSYSIGQGVGKYF. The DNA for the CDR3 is TGTGCCAGCAGTTACTCGATAGGACAGGGGGTGGGAAAGTATTTT.